This T cell receptor (beta chain) was profiled in a study of blood T cell repertoires in COVID-19. Study summary: PBMCs, B-cell-depleted T cells, or T cells were the source of the cDNA or gDNA that made up the material.

Sequenced by immunoSEQ multiplex PCR; TCRdb stores in-frame clones only, minus some. The sample has approximately 45,000 clones, approximately 90% seen once. Germline V CDR1 and CDR2: SGHRS, YFSETQ. The CDR3 runs 14 residues. The V gene lost 5 bases and the J gene lost 6 bases, with 15 bases spanning the gap. The gene calls are TRBV5-1 and TRBJ2-1; a possible D gene is TRBD2 (5 bases). This TCR came from a man aged 35 to 55 with active COVID-19. The sample comprised peripheral blood. The CDR3 region is CASRAGLHGNEQFF. CDR3 sequence (DNA): TGCGCCAGCAGGGCGGGCCTCCACGGCAATGAGCAGTTCTTC.